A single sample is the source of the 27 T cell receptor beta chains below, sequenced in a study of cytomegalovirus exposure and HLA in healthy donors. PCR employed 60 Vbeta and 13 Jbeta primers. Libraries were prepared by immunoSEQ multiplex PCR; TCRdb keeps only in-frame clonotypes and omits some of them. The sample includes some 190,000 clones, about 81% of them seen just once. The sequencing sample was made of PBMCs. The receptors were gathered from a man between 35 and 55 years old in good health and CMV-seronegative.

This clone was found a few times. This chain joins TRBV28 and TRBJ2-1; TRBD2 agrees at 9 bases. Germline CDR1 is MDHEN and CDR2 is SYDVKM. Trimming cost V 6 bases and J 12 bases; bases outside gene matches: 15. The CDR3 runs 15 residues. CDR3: CASSRTSGQTMGQFF. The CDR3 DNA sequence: TGTGCCAGCAGCCGTACTAGCGGGCAAACAATGGGGCAGTTCTTC.

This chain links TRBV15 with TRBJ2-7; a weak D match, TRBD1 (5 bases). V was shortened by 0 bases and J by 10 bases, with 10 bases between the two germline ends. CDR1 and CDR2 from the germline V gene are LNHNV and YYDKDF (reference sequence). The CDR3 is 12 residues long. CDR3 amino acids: CATSRDQQGQYF. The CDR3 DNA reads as TGTGCCACCAGCAGAGATCAGCAGGGTCAGTACTTC. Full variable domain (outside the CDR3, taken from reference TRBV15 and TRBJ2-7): DAMVIQNPRYQVTQFGKPVTLSCSQTLNHNVMYWYQQKSSQAPKLLFHYYDKDFNNEADTPDNFQSRRPNTSFCFLDIRSPGLGDTAMYLCATSRDQQGQYFGPGTRLTVT.

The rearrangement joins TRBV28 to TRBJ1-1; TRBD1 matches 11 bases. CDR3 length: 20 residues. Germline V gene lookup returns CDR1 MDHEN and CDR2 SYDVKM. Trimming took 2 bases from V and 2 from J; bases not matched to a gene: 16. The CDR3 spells CASSLPGTGGLRLINTEAFF. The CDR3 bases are TGTGCCAGCAGTTTACCCGGGACAGGGGGTCTACGCTTAATTAACACTGAAGCTTTCTTT.

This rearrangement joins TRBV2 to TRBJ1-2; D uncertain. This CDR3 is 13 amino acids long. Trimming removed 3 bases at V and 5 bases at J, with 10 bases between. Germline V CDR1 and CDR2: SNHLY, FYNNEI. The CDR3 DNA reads TGTGCCAGCAGTGACGGGGTGAATTATGGCTACACCTTC. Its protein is CASSDGVNYGYTF.

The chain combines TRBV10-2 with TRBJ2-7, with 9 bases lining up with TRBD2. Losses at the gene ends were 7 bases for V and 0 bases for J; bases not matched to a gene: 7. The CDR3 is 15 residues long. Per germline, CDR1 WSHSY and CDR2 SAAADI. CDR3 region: CASNVGLASSYEQYF. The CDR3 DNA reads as TGCGCCAGCAACGTTGGACTAGCGAGCTCCTACGAGCAGTACTTC.

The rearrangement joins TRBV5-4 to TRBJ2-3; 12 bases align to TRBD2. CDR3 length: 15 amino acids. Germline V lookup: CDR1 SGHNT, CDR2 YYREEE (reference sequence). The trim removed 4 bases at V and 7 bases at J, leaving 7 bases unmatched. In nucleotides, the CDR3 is TGTGCCAGCAGCGCAACTAGCGGGGGGCCGAATACGCAGTATTTT. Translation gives CASSATSGGPNTQYF.

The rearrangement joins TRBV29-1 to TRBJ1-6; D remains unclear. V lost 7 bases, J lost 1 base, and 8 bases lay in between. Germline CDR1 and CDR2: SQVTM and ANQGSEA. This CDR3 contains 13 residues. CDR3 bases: TGCAGCGCCTTAGAGTCCTATAATTCACCCCTCCACTTT. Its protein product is CSALESYNSPLHF.

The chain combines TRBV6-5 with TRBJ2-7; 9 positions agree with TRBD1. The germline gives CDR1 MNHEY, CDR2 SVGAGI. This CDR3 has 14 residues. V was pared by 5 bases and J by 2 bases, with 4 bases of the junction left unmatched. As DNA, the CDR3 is TGTGCCAGCAGTGGGGGACAGGGAACCTACGAGCAGTACTTC. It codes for CASSGGQGTYEQYF.

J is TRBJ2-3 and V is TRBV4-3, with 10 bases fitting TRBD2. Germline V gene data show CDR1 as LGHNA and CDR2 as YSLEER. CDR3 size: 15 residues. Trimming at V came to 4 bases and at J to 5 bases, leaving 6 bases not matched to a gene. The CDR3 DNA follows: TGCGCCAGCAGCCCGAGCGGGGGGGCAGGAGATACGCAGTATTTT. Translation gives CASSPSGGAGDTQYF.

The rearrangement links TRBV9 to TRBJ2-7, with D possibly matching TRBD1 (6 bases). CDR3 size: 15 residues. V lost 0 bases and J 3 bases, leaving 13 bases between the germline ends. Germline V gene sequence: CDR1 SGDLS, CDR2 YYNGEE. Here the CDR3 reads CASSVEGDLYYEQYF. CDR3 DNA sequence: TGTGCCAGCAGCGTAGAGGGGGACCTCTACTACGAGCAGTACTTC.

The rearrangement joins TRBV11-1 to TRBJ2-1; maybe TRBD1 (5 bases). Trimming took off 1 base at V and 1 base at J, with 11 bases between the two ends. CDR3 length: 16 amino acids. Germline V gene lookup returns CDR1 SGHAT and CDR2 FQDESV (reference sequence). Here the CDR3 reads CASSLEGVLSYNEQFF. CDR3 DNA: TGTGCCAGCAGCTTAGAAGGGGTCCTTTCCTACAATGAGCAGTTCTTC. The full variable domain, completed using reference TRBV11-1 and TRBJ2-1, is EAEVAQSPRYKITEKSQAVAFWCDPISGHATLYWYRQILGQGPELLVQFQDESVVDDSQLPKDRFSAERLKGVDSTLKIQPAELGDSAMYLCASSLEGVLSYNEQFFGPGTRLTVL.

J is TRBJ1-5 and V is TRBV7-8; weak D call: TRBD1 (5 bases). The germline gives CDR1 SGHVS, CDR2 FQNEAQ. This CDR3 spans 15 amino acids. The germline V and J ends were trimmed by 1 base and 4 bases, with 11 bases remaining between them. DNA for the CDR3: TGTGCCAGCAGCTTAGGAGGTAGGGGAAATCAGCCCCAGCATTTT. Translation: CASSLGGRGNQPQHF.

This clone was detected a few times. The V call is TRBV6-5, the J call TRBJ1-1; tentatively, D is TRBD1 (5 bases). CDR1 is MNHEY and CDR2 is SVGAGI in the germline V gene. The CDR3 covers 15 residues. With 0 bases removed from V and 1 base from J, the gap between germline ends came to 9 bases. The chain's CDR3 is CASSYSGGPNTEAFF. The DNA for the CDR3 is TGTGCCAGCAGTTACTCCGGGGGACCGAACACTGAAGCTTTCTTT.

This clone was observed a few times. CDR3 in DNA: TGTGCCAGCAGCTTAGACTCGGCAGGCCATCAGCCCCAGCATTTT. Amino acid sequence: CASSLDSAGHQPQHF. The V gene is TRBV7-2, the J gene TRBJ1-5; D gene uncertain. The CDR3 spans 15 residues. The V gene's germline CDR1 is SGHTA and CDR2 FQGNSA. Trimming removed 1 base at V and 5 bases at J, with 12 bases between.

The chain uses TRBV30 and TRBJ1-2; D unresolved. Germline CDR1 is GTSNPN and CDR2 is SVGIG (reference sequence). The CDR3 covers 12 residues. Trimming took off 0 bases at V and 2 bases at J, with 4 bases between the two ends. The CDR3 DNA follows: TGTGCCTGGAGTGTTTTAAACTATGGCTACACCTTC. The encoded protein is CAWSVLNYGYTF.

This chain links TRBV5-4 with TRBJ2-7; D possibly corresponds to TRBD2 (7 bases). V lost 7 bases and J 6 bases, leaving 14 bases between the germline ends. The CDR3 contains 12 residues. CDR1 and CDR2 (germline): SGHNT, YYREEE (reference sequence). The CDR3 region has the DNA TGTGCCAGCCGAGGGGGAGGGCGCGAGCAGTACTTC. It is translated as CASRGGGREQYF.

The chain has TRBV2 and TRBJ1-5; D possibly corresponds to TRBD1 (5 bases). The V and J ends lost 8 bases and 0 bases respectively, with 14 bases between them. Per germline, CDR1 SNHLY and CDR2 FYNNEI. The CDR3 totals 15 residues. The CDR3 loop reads CASQRQGLSNQPQHF. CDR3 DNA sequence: TGTGCCAGCCAGAGGCAGGGCCTTAGCAATCAGCCCCAGCATTTT.

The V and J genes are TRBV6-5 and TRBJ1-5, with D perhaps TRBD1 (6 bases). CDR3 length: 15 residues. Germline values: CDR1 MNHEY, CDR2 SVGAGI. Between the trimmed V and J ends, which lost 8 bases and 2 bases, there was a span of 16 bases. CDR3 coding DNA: TGTGCCAGCTCATCGGGGGGGCTCGGCAATCAGCCCCAGCATTTT. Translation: CASSSGGLGNQPQHF.

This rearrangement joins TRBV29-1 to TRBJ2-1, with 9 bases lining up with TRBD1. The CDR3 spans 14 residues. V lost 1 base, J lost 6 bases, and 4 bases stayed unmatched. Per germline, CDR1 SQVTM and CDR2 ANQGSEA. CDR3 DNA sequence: TGCAGCGTTGAAGGGACAGGGGTAAGCAATGAGCAGTTCTTC. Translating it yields CSVEGTGVSNEQFF.

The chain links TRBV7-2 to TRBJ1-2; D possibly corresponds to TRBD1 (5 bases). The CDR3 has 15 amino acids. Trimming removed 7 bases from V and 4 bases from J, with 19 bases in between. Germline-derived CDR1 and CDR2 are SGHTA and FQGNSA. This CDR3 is CASTLDSRGPYGYTF. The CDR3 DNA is TGTGCCAGCACTCTCGACAGCCGAGGACCCTATGGCTACACCTTC.

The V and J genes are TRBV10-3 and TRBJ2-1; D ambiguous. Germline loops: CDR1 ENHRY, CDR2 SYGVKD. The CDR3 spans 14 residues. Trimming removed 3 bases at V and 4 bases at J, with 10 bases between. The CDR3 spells CAISDLSYYNEQFF. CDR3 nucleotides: TGTGCCATCAGTGATTTATCTTATTACAATGAGCAGTTCTTC.

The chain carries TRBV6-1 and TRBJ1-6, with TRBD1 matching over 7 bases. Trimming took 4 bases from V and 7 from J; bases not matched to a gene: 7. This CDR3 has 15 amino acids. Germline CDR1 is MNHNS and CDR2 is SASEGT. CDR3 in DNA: TGTGCCAGCAGTGGGACAGGCAGATTAAATTCACCCCTCCACTTT. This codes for CASSGTGRLNSPLHF.

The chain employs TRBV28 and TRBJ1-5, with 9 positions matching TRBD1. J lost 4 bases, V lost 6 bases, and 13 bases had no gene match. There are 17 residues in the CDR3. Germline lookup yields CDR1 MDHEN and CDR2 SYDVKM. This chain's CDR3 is CASRPPSGQGLNQPQHF. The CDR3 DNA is TGTGCCAGCAGGCCGCCATCCGGACAGGGGCTAAATCAGCCCCAGCATTTT.

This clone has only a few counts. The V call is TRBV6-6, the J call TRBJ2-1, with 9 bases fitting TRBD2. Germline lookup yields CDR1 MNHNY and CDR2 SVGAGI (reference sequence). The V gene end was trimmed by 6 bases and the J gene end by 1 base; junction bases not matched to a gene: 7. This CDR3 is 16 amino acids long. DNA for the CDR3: TGTGCCAGCAGGGACCGAGCGGGAGGATCCTACAATGAGCAGTTCTTC. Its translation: CASRDRAGGSYNEQFF.

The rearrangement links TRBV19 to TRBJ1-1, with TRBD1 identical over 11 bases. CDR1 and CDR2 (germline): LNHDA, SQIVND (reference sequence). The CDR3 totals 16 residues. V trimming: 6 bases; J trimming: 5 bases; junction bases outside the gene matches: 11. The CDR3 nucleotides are TGTGCCAGTAGCCTGGGGACAGGGGGAGGAAGGACTGAAGCTTTCTTT. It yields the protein CASSLGTGGGRTEAFF.

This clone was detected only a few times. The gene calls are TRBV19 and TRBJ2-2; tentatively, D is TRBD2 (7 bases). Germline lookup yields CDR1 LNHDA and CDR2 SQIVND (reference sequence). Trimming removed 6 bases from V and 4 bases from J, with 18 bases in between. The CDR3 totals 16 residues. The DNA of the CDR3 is TGTGCCAGTAGGCAAAAGGGGGGGATCGTCACCGGGGAGCTGTTTTTT. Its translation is CASRQKGGIVTGELFF. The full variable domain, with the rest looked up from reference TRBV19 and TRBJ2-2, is DGGITQSPKYLFRKEGQNVTLSCEQNLNHDAMYWYRQDPGQGLRLIYYSQIVNDFQKGDIAEGYSVSREKKESFPLTVTSAQKNPTAFYLCASRQKGGIVTGELFFGEGSRLTVL.

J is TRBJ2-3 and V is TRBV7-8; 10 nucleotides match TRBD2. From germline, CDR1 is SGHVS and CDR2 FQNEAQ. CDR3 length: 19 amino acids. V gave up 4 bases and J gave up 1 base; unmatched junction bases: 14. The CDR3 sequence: CASSWESGRAEAGTDTQYF. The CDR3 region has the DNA TGTGCCAGCAGCTGGGAGAGCGGGAGGGCCGAGGCAGGCACAGATACGCAGTATTTT. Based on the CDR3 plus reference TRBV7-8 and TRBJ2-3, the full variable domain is GAGVSQSPRYKVAKRGQDVALRCDPISGHVSLFWYQQALGQGPEFLTYFQNEAQLDKSGLPSDRFFAERPEGSVSTLKIQRTQQEDSAVYLCASSWESGRAEAGTDTQYFGPGTRLTVL.